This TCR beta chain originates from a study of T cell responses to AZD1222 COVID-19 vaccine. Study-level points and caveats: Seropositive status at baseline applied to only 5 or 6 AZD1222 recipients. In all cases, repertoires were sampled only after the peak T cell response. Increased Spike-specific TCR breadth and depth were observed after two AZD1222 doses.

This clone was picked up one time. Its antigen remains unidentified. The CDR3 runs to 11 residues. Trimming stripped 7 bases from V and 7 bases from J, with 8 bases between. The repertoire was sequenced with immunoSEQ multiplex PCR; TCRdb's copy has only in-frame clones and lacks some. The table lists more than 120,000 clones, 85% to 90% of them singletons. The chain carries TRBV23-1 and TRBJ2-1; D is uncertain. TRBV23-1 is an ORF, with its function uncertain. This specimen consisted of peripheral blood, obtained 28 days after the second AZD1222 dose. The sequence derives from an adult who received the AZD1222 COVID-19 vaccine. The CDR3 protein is CASTKGNEQFF. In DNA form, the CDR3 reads TGCGCCAGCACGAAAGGGAATGAGCAGTTCTTC.